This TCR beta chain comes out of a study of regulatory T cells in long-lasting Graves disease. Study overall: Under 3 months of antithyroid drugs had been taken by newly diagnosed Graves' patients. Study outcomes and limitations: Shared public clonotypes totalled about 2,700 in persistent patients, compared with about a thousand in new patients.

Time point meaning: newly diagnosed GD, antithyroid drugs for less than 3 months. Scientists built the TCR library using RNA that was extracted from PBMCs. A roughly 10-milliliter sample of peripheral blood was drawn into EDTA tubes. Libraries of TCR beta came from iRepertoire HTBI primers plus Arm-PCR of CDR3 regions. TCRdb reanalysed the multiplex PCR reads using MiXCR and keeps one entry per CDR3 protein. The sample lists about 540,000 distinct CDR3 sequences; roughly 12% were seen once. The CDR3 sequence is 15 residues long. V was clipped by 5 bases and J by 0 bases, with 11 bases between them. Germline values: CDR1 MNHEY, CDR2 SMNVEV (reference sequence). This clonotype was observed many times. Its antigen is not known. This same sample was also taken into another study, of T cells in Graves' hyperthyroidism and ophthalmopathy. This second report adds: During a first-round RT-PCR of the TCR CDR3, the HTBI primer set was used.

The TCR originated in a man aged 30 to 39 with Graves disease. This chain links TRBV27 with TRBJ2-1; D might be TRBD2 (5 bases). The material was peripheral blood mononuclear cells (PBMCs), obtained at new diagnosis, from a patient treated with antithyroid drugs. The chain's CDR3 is CASSTGRGSYNEQFF. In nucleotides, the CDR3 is TGTGCCAGCAGTACCGGACGGGGCTCCTACAATGAGCAGTTCTTC.